This is a list of T cell receptor beta chains from one sample in a study of persistence of HIV-infected CD4 T cells. These receptors' antigens are unknown. Using immunoSEQ multiplex PCR, the repertoire was profiled, and TCRdb retains in-frame clones only, with some absent. The table lists under 60,000 clones, approximately 72% of them singletons. Sequencing used CD4+ T cells sorted from PBMCs after approximately 19-hour stimulation, obtained from a patient who received antiretroviral therapy. The receptors derive from an adult man with HIV who was CMV-seropositive. CDR3s include the opening cysteine and the closing phenylalanine or tryptophan. The order of the fields is V gene, D gene, J gene, clone size, CDR3 DNA, CDR3 protein. D genes are given only for firm matches. Clone size is given for some rows only: seen once, a few or many times, or a class if the clone is expanded.

v_call: TRBV6-5; d_call: -; j_call: TRBJ1-5; clone_size: few; cdr3_nt: TGTGCCAGCAGAGACGGACAGTATAGCAATCAGCCCCAGCATTTT; cdr3_aa: CASRDGQYSNQPQHF
v_call: TRBV12-5; d_call: TRBD1; j_call: TRBJ2-7; clone_size: -; cdr3_nt: TGTGCTAGTGGTTTGGACAGGGGCGAGCAGTACTTC; cdr3_aa: CASGLDRGEQYF
v_call: TRBV9; d_call: -; j_call: TRBJ2-2; clone_size: -; cdr3_nt: TGTGCCAGCACCCTTTCACTCGGGGGTCCGGACACCGGGGAGCTGTTTTTT; cdr3_aa: CASTLSLGGPDTGELFF
v_call: TRBV18; d_call: -; j_call: TRBJ1-3; clone_size: -; cdr3_nt: TGTGCCAGCTCACCCGCCGGTCGCTACTCTGGAAACACCATATATTTT; cdr3_aa: CASSPAGRYSGNTIYF
v_call: TRBV4-1; d_call: -; j_call: TRBJ1-5; clone_size: -; cdr3_nt: TGCGCCAGCAGCCAAAGAGGAAGGGAGAACAATCAGCCCCAGCATTTT; cdr3_aa: CASSQRGRENNQPQHF
v_call: TRBV9; d_call: -; j_call: TRBJ2-2; clone_size: -; cdr3_nt: TGTGCCAGCAGCGCTCGGACGAACACCGGGGAGCTGTTTTTT; cdr3_aa: CASSARTNTGELFF
v_call: TRBV9; d_call: TRBD2; j_call: TRBJ2-1; clone_size: -; cdr3_nt: TGTGCCAGCAGCCCCCGACTAGCGGCGAGCTCCTACAATGAGCAGTTCTTC; cdr3_aa: CASSPRLAASSYNEQFF
v_call: TRBV2; d_call: -; j_call: TRBJ1-2; clone_size: -; cdr3_nt: TGTGCCAGCAGTGAACAGGGCCCCTATGGCTACACCTTC; cdr3_aa: CASSEQGPYGYTF
v_call: TRBV19; d_call: -; j_call: TRBJ1-5; clone_size: many; cdr3_nt: TGTGCCAGTAGTACGATTCGGACGGGCCTCGCTAATCAGCCCCAGCATTTT; cdr3_aa: CASSTIRTGLANQPQHF
v_call: TRBV6-2/TRBV6-3; d_call: TRBD1; j_call: TRBJ1-1; clone_size: -; cdr3_nt: TGTGCCAGCAGTCCCAGGGGGTACACTGAAGCTTTCTTT; cdr3_aa: CASSPRGYTEAFF
v_call: TRBV13; d_call: -; j_call: TRBJ1-4; clone_size: -; cdr3_nt: TGTGCCAGCAGCTTCGGGCAGGATAGTGAAAAACTGTTTTTT; cdr3_aa: CASSFGQDSEKLFF
v_call: TRBV3-1/TRBV3-2; d_call: -; j_call: TRBJ2-6; clone_size: few; cdr3_nt: TGTGCCAGCAGCCTCCGGGCCAACTCTGGGGCCAACGTCCTGACTTTC; cdr3_aa: CASSLRANSGANVLTF
v_call: TRBV6-5; d_call: TRBD1; j_call: TRBJ1-2; clone_size: medium-sized; cdr3_nt: TGTGCCAGCAGTCGGGACAGGGTAACCTATGGCTACACCTTC; cdr3_aa: CASSRDRVTYGYTF
v_call: TRBV5-1; d_call: -; j_call: TRBJ2-1; clone_size: -; cdr3_nt: TGCGCCAGCAGCTCTGGATCACTCCACAATGAGCAGTTCTTC; cdr3_aa: CASSSGSLHNEQFF
v_call: TRBV30; d_call: -; j_call: TRBJ2-7; clone_size: -; cdr3_nt: TGTGCCTGGAGAGATTCCTACGAGCAGTACTTC; cdr3_aa: CAWRDSYEQYF
v_call: TRBV15; d_call: TRBD2; j_call: TRBJ2-5; clone_size: -; cdr3_nt: TGTGCCACCAGTAAAGGACTAGCGGGGGAAGAGACCCAGTACTTC; cdr3_aa: CATSKGLAGEETQYF
v_call: TRBV30; d_call: -; j_call: TRBJ2-1; clone_size: -; cdr3_nt: TGTGCCTGGAGTCTCCGAGTTCTGAGCTCCTACAATGAGCAGTTCTTC; cdr3_aa: CAWSLRVLSSYNEQFF
v_call: TRBV7-7; d_call: TRBD2; j_call: TRBJ2-1; clone_size: few; cdr3_nt: TGTGCCAGCAGCTCAGGGGGACTAGCGGGCCCCTACAATGAGCAGTTCTTC; cdr3_aa: CASSSGGLAGPYNEQFF
v_call: TRBV6-5; d_call: TRBD1; j_call: TRBJ2-1; clone_size: few; cdr3_nt: TGTGCCAGCAGTCGGACAGGGGCGAGCAATGAGCAGTTCTTC; cdr3_aa: CASSRTGASNEQFF
v_call: TRBV6-6; d_call: TRBD1; j_call: TRBJ1-2; clone_size: -; cdr3_nt: TGTGCCAGCAGTTACTCTCCGGGACAGGGCCTCTATGGCTACACCTTC; cdr3_aa: CASSYSPGQGLYGYTF
v_call: TRBV15; d_call: -; j_call: TRBJ2-1; clone_size: -; cdr3_nt: TGTGCCACCAGCAGAGATGTGGTAGGAATCTACAATGAGCAGTTCTTC; cdr3_aa: CATSRDVVGIYNEQFF
v_call: TRBV29-1; d_call: -; j_call: TRBJ1-2; clone_size: -; cdr3_nt: TGCAGCGTTGAATGGGCCTATGGCTACACCTTC; cdr3_aa: CSVEWAYGYTF
v_call: TRBV14; d_call: TRBD1; j_call: TRBJ1-6; clone_size: -; cdr3_nt: TGTGCCAGCAGCCAAAGGACAGGGGGGAATAATTCACCCCTCCACTTT; cdr3_aa: CASSQRTGGNNSPLHF
v_call: TRBV7-6; d_call: -; j_call: TRBJ2-2; clone_size: few; cdr3_nt: TGTGCCAGCAGCTTAGCTGTCACCGGGGAGCTGTTTTTT; cdr3_aa: CASSLAVTGELFF
v_call: TRBV4-1; d_call: TRBD1; j_call: TRBJ1-2; clone_size: -; cdr3_nt: TGCGCCAGCAGCCCCGGGACAGTTCCAAGCTACACCTTC; cdr3_aa: CASSPGTVPSYTF
v_call: TRBV7-2; d_call: -; j_call: TRBJ1-1; clone_size: -; cdr3_nt: TGTGCCAGCAGCTTAGCGCTACGGCAGCCGAACACTGAAGCTTTCTTT; cdr3_aa: CASSLALRQPNTEAFF
v_call: TRBV11-3; d_call: -; j_call: TRBJ2-3; clone_size: -; cdr3_nt: TGTGCCAGCAGCTCGGGACTGGGGGTCACAGATACGCAGTATTTT; cdr3_aa: CASSSGLGVTDTQYF
v_call: TRBV6-4; d_call: -; j_call: TRBJ1-1; clone_size: once; cdr3_nt: TGTGCCAGCAGTGACTCGAGGTTAGGGAAAGACACTGAAGCTTTCTTT; cdr3_aa: CASSDSRLGKDTEAFF
v_call: TRBV5-1; d_call: -; j_call: TRBJ2-7; clone_size: -; cdr3_nt: TGCGCCAGCAGCTTGGCGGGACAAGCCAACTCCTACGAGCAGTACTTC; cdr3_aa: CASSLAGQANSYEQYF
v_call: TRBV3-1/TRBV3-2; d_call: TRBD2; j_call: TRBJ2-3; clone_size: -; cdr3_nt: TGTGCCAGCAGCCAAGGACTAGCGACAGATACGCAGTATTTT; cdr3_aa: CASSQGLATDTQYF
v_call: TRBV10-3; d_call: -; j_call: TRBJ2-3; clone_size: -; cdr3_nt: TGTGCCATCAGTGAACCGGGTTACACAGATACGCAGTATTTT; cdr3_aa: CAISEPGYTDTQYF
v_call: TRBV6-6; d_call: -; j_call: TRBJ1-3; clone_size: -; cdr3_nt: TGTGCCAGCAGTTACTCGACGGGACAAGGAAACACCATATATTTT; cdr3_aa: CASSYSTGQGNTIYF
v_call: TRBV7-2; d_call: -; j_call: TRBJ1-1; clone_size: -; cdr3_nt: TGTGCCAGCAGCCCCCACGGGCGCGGCTACACTGAAGCTTTCTTT; cdr3_aa: CASSPHGRGYTEAFF
v_call: TRBV4-3; d_call: -; j_call: TRBJ2-5; clone_size: -; cdr3_nt: TGCGCCAGCAGCCCCCAAGGCGGAGAGTACCAAGAGACCCAGTACTTC; cdr3_aa: CASSPQGGEYQETQYF